Listed here is a single T cell receptor beta chain. Its antigen is not known. Per the germline V gene, CDR1 is SGHTA and CDR2 is FQGTGA. This CDR3 is 14 amino acids long. V shed 4 bases and J shed 3 bases, with 11 bases lying between them. After constant-region reverse-primer amplification, full-length variable regions underwent semi-nested PCR with Nested Universal Primer A. TCRdb ran MiXCR on the 5' RACE reads and lists one entry per CDR3 protein. The sample yields over 40,000 distinct CDR3 sequences, 22% seen once. Treg sorting used a CD4+CD25+CD127-/low gate. Study-wide points: Tumor memory CD4+ T cell TCR gene usage clustered with blood and lymph node memory CD4+ cells and lymph node naive CD4+ cells. The larger-cohort validation was restricted to a single TCR beta V-J rearrangement rather than whole repertoires. Greatest tumor Treg TCR overlap was with tumor naive CD4+ cells.

The receptor was isolated from a female donor with breast cancer. The source material was Tregs sorted from blood. The gene calls are TRBV7-3 and TRBJ2-3; D is perhaps TRBD1 or TRBD2 (7 bases each). CDR3 region: CASSSQGGTDTQYF. As DNA, the CDR3 is TGTGCCAGCAGCTCTCAGGGGGGGACAGATACGCAGTATTTT.